The next 27 T cell receptor beta chains were all read from a single sample in a study of shared clonotypes between healthy human individuals. Data came from immunoSEQ multiplex PCR; TCRdb stores just in-frame clones and leaves some out. The table has over 950,000 clones, 77% seen once. What was sequenced was memory CD4+ T cells from PBMCs. Indicated subset: CD45RA-negative fraction. The receptors were sampled from a man aged 18-30 years in good health. Some clones in this sample may be carry-over from other donors' samples.

J is TRBJ1-5 and V is TRBV28; 7 bases line up with TRBD1. The length of the CDR3 is 14 residues. Germline V gives CDR1 MDHEN, CDR2 SYDVKM. With V trimmed by 7 bases and J by 5 bases, 8 bases remained unmatched. The CDR3: CASTKTRGDQPQHF. DNA of the CDR3: TGTGCCAGCACCAAAACCAGGGGGGATCAGCCCCAGCATTTT.

This clone was counted only a few times. The CDR3 protein is CASRREIAYNEQFF. The CDR3 DNA reads as TGTGCCTCCCGGCGGGAGATTGCCTACAATGAGCAGTTCTTC. The chain employs TRBV6-6 and TRBJ2-1; the match to TRBD2 covers 7 bases. Per the germline V gene, CDR1 is MNHNY and CDR2 is SVGAGI (reference sequence). The junction had 9 bases not matched to a gene; V was cut back by 11 bases and J by 2 bases. The CDR3 is 14 residues long.

This chain connects TRBV7-9 to TRBJ2-7, with TRBD1 identical over 9 bases. There are 17 residues in the CDR3. Germline assignment: CDR1 SEHNR and CDR2 FQNEAQ (reference sequence). Trimming removed 3 bases from V and 5 bases from J; junction bases left unmatched: 14. The CDR3 reads CASSLASGTGLRNEQYF. DNA of the CDR3: TGTGCCAGCAGCTTGGCTTCCGGGACAGGGCTTAGGAACGAGCAGTACTTC.

Points on this clone: Additional DNA sequences in this sample encode the identical CDR3. The chain is built from TRBV28 and TRBJ1-5, with D tentatively TRBD1 (6 bases). Trimming took off 6 bases at V and 2 bases at J, with 8 bases between the two ends. The CDR3 contains 13 residues. CDR1 and CDR2 from the germline V gene are MDHEN and SYDVKM. CDR3 in DNA: TGTGCCAGCAGCAGGGGTGGCAATCAGCCCCAGCATTTT. Amino acids: CASSRGGNQPQHF.

This sequence joins TRBV29-1 and TRBJ1-6; 10 bases agree with TRBD1. In germline, CDR1 is SQVTM, CDR2 ANQGSEA. The trim removed 7 bases at V and 7 bases at J, leaving 4 bases unmatched. The length of the CDR3 is 13 residues. In DNA form, the CDR3 reads TGCAGCGCCCGGACAGGGGGGAATTCACCCCTCCACTTT. It is translated as CSARTGGNSPLHF.

The rearrangement links TRBV18 to TRBJ1-1; the D is unclear. This CDR3 has 15 amino acids. Germline V lookup: CDR1 KGHSH, CDR2 LQKENI. V lost 3 bases and J 0 bases, leaving 11 bases between the germline ends. CDR3 sequence: CASSPVTTLNTEAFF. CDR3 sequence (DNA): TGTGCCAGCTCACCGGTGACAACACTGAACACTGAAGCTTTCTTT.

About this clone: A much bigger clone sits one base away, suggesting this may be a read error. The V and J genes are TRBV6-6 and TRBJ2-7; D may be TRBD1 or TRBD2 (6 bases each). Trimming removed 1 base at V and 4 bases at J, with 11 bases between. Germline lookup yields CDR1 MNHNY and CDR2 SVGAGI (reference sequence). The length of the CDR3 is 14 residues. The CDR3 region is CASSYWQGTYEQYF. The CDR3, as DNA: TGTGCCAGCAGTTACTGGCAGGGGACTTACGAGCAGTACTTC.

This chain joins TRBV5-6 and TRBJ2-7; 7 nucleotides line up with TRBD1. The CDR3 sequence is 16 residues long. Germline V gene data show CDR1 as SGHDT and CDR2 as YYEEEE. V lost 7 bases to trimming and J lost 2 bases; unmatched junction nucleotides: 15. CDR3 bases: TGTGCCAGCGGCGATAGGGACAGCCTAGTGACCTACGAGCAGTACTTC. Protein sequence: CASGDRDSLVTYEQYF.

The chain carries TRBV7-2 and TRBJ1-4; TRBD1 is a possible D gene (5 bases). Trimming removed 10 bases from V and 8 bases from J, with 14 bases in between. The V gene's germline CDR1 is SGHTA and CDR2 FQGNSA. CDR3 length: 12 amino acids. CDR3 nucleotides: TGTGCCACATCGGGACCGGGGGAAAAACTGTTTTTT. Translation: CATSGPGEKLFF.

This clone showed up just a few times. The rearrangement uses TRBV28 and TRBJ1-2; D is unresolved. This CDR3 has 14 residues. Trimming took off 2 bases at V and 4 bases at J, with 11 bases between the two ends. The germline V gene has CDR1 MDHEN and CDR2 SYDVKM. The CDR3 region is CASSLRSRIYGYTF. The CDR3 nucleotides are TGTGCCAGCAGTTTAAGGAGCAGGATCTATGGCTACACCTTC.

The chain recombines TRBV7-2 with TRBJ1-5, with 7 bases fitting TRBD1. The CDR3 is 14 residues long. Per germline, CDR1 SGHTA and CDR2 FQGNSA. V shed 3 bases and J 5 bases; nucleotides not matched to a gene: 4. The CDR3 nucleotides read TGTGCCAGCAGCTTGTTAGGGGGCGATCAGCCCCAGCATTTT. Translated, it gives CASSLLGGDQPQHF.

This clone was seen a handful of times. The same CDR3 can be traced to other DNA sequences in this sample. The V gene is TRBV7-9, the J gene TRBJ2-5; TRBD1 aligns across 7 bases. Germline V gene lookup returns CDR1 SEHNR and CDR2 FQNEAQ (reference sequence). The CDR3 has 13 amino acids. After removal of 5 bases from V and 5 bases from J, the junction contained 5 bases not matched to a gene. CDR3 amino acids: CASSLTGWETQYF. CDR3 sequence (DNA): TGTGCCAGCAGCCTGACAGGGTGGGAGACCCAGTACTTC. Variable domain in full (rest from reference TRBV7-9 and TRBJ2-5): DTGVSQNPRHKITKRGQNVTFRCDPISEHNRLYWYRQTLGQGPEFLTYFQNEAQLEKSRLLSDRFSAERPKGSFSTLEIQRTEQGDSAMYLCASSLTGWETQYFGPGTRLLVL.

In its sample, this clone is medium-sized. The same CDR3 also results from other DNA sequences found in this sample. The CDR3 spells CASSLEQGTEAFF. The CDR3 DNA reads TGTGCCAGCAGCTTAGAGCAGGGCACTGAAGCTTTCTTT. J is TRBJ1-1 and V is TRBV7-9; a possible D gene is TRBD1 (5 bases). V lost 1 base, J lost 4 bases, and 7 bases lay in between. Germline CDR1 SEHNR, CDR2 FQNEAQ (reference sequence). CDR3 length equals 13 residues.

Details on this clone: Other DNA sequences within the sample encode an identical CDR3. This sequence joins TRBV5-1 and TRBJ2-1; the D gene is possibly TRBD1 (6 bases). V was trimmed by 0 bases and J by 10 bases, leaving 8 bases between them. This CDR3 is 12 amino acids long. CDR1 SGHRS and CDR2 YFSETQ come from the germline V gene. CDR3 sequence: CASSLGQAEQFF. The CDR3 DNA sequence: TGCGCCAGCAGCTTGGGACAGGCCGAGCAGTTCTTC.

The chain links TRBV5-1 to TRBJ1-1; D is uncertain. CDR1 and CDR2 (germline): SGHRS, YFSETQ. Between the trimmed V and J ends, which lost 4 bases and 1 base, there was a span of 8 bases. The length of the CDR3 is 13 residues. For the CDR3, the DNA is TGCGCCAGCAGCCCCCAGACGAACACTGAAGCTTTCTTT. This gives the protein CASSPQTNTEAFF. The variable domain in full, with the rest retrieved from reference TRBV5-1 and TRBJ1-1, is KAGVTQTPRYLIKTRGQQVTLSCSPISGHRSVSWYQQTPGQGLQFLFEYFSETQRNKGNFPGRFSGRQFSNSRSEMNVSTLELGDSALYLCASSPQTNTEAFFGQGTRLTVV.

This clone was seen once. The chain uses TRBV5-5 and TRBJ2-4; D is perhaps TRBD1 (5 bases). V was clipped by 10 bases and J by 3 bases, with 14 bases between them. CDR3 length equals 13 residues. The germline gives CDR1 SGHKS, CDR2 YYEKEE (reference sequence). CDR3 nucleotides: TGTGCCTCAGGGATACATGACAAAAACATTCAGTACTTC. It encodes CASGIHDKNIQYF.

This chain uses TRBV7-2 with TRBJ2-7, with no clear D. The V and J ends lost 0 bases and 0 bases respectively, with 12 bases between them. This CDR3 has 16 residues. Germline CDR1 reads SGHTA; CDR2 reads FQGNSA. CDR3 sequence (DNA): TGTGCCAGCAGCTTAGCGAGGACGGGTAGCTCCTACGAGCAGTACTTC. As protein: CASSLARTGSSYEQYF. Full variable domain (missing parts from reference TRBV7-2 and TRBJ2-7): GAGVSQSPSNKVTEKGKDVELRCDPISGHTALYWYRQSLGQGLEFLIYFQGNSAPDKSGLPSDRFSAERTGGSVSTLTIQRTQQEDSAVYLCASSLARTGSSYEQYFGPGTRLTVT.

The chain joins TRBV5-4 to TRBJ2-1; 7 nucleotides agree with TRBD2. The ends lost 4 bases at V and 7 bases at J; junction bases unmatched: 14. CDR3 length: 16 amino acids. CDR1 is SGHNT, CDR2 YYREEE, per germline (reference sequence). Here the CDR3 reads CASSTVLARELNEQFF. The CDR3 nucleotides are TGTGCCAGCAGCACGGTACTAGCGAGGGAATTGAATGAGCAGTTCTTC. The full variable domain, in which reference TRBV5-4 and TRBJ2-1 provide the parts outside the CDR3, is ETGVTQSPTHLIKTRGQQVTLRCSSQSGHNTVSWYQQALGQGPQFIFQYYREEENGRGNFPPRFSGLQFPNYSSELNVNALELDDSALYLCASSTVLARELNEQFFGPGTRLTVL.

The chain joins TRBV4-1 to TRBJ2-7; 13 bases agree with TRBD2. The germline gives CDR1 MGHRA, CDR2 YSYEKL. V dropped 3 bases and J dropped 6; count of bases not matched to a gene: 17. This CDR3 has 19 amino acids. CDR3 nucleotides: TGCGCCAGCAGCCAGGCGGGACTAGCGGGACAAGTTCCCTTCGGCGAGCAGTACTTC. Translated: CASSQAGLAGQVPFGEQYF.

J is TRBJ2-7 and V is TRBV7-8; D unresolved. The CDR3 is 11 residues long. Germline CDR1 SGHVS, CDR2 FQNEAQ. V shed 6 bases and J shed 2 bases, with 5 bases lying between them. The CDR3 reads CASSVTYEQYF. Here the CDR3 DNA reads TGTGCCAGCAGTGTTACCTACGAGCAGTACTTC.

The chain combines TRBV5-3 with TRBJ1-1; D perhaps matches TRBD1 (5 bases). TRBV5-3 falls under the ORF class, with uncertain function. V was trimmed by 2 bases and J by 0 bases, leaving 20 bases between them. The CDR3 sequence is 18 residues long. The CDR3: CARSFVGGAGDLNTEAFF. DNA of the CDR3: TGTGCCAGAAGCTTTGTTGGTGGGGCAGGAGACTTGAACACTGAAGCTTTCTTT.

This clone was found a few times. The CDR3 loop is CASSPRDRGILGYEQYF. CDR3 DNA sequence: TGTGCCAGCAGCCCCAGGGACAGGGGAATTCTGGGCTACGAGCAGTACTTC. The chain couples TRBV9 to TRBJ2-7; 10 bases map to TRBD1. This CDR3 region has 17 residues. The V gene's germline CDR1 is SGDLS and CDR2 YYNGEE. V trimming: 4 bases; J trimming: 3 bases; junction bases outside the gene matches: 13.

As concerns this clone: This clone may be a read error of a much larger clone one base away. The same CDR3 is also encoded by other DNA sequences in this sample. This chain connects TRBV7-2 to TRBJ2-5; 12 bases agree with TRBD2. CDR1 is SGHTA, CDR2 FQGNSA, per germline. The CDR3 is 14 amino acids. Trimming at V came to 5 bases and at J to 4 bases, leaving 2 bases not matched to a gene. This CDR3 is CASSPGLAGETQYF. The CDR3 region has the DNA TGTGCCAGCAGCCCGGGACTAGCGGGAGAGACCCAGTACTTC. The variable domain in full, with the rest retrieved from reference TRBV7-2 and TRBJ2-5, is GAGVSQSPSNKVTEKGKDVELRCDPISGHTALYWYRQSLGQGLEFLIYFQGNSAPDKSGLPSDRFSAERTGGSVSTLTIQRTQQEDSAVYLCASSPGLAGETQYFGPGTRLLVL.

Ten or more counts support this clone. J is TRBJ1-2 and V is TRBV11-2; unclear D gene. This CDR3 is 17 amino acids long. Germline assignment: CDR1 SGHAT and CDR2 FQNNGV. V was clipped by 5 bases and J by 0 bases, with 19 bases between them. Here the CDR3 reads CASSLPLGRASNYGYTF. Written as DNA, the CDR3 is TGTGCCAGCAGCCTCCCCCTCGGACGGGCGTCTAACTATGGCTACACCTTC.

This clone was counted only a few times. The chain joins TRBV4-2 to TRBJ1-5, with D possibly TRBD1 on 5 matching bases. Germline lookup yields CDR1 LGHNA and CDR2 YNFKEQ. The CDR3 loop spans 13 amino acids. Trimming left V 0 bases short and J 10 bases short, with 10 bases between. CDR3 region: CASSQEGQGPQHF. Here the CDR3 DNA reads TGTGCCAGCAGCCAAGAGGGTCAGGGTCCCCAGCATTTT.

Note on this clone: Other DNA sequences in this sample translate to the same CDR3. J is TRBJ2-5 and V is TRBV2, with TRBD1 identical over 7 bases. CDR1 is SNHLY, CDR2 FYNNEI, per germline. With V trimmed by 7 bases and J by 2 bases, 4 bases remained unmatched. This CDR3 region has 13 residues. This CDR3 reads CASNRDRQETQYF. Here the CDR3 DNA reads TGTGCCAGCAACCGGGACAGACAAGAGACCCAGTACTTC.

The chain uses TRBV28 and TRBJ2-7; TRBD1 matches 10 bases. Trimming took 2 bases from V and 2 from J; bases not matched to a gene: 3. Germline CDR1 and CDR2: MDHEN and SYDVKM. The CDR3 totals 15 residues. CDR3 protein: CASSLGTGVAYEQYF. The CDR3, as DNA: TGTGCCAGCAGTTTAGGGACAGGGGTGGCCTACGAGCAGTACTTC. Combining the CDR3 with reference TRBV28 and TRBJ2-7 gives the whole variable domain DVKVTQSSRYLVKRTGEKVFLECVQDMDHENMFWYRQDPGLGLRLIYFSYDVKMKEKGDIPEGYSVSREKKERFSLILESASTNQTSMYLCASSLGTGVAYEQYFGPGTRLTVT.